Each of the 23 T cell receptor beta chains below was sequenced from the same sample in a study of blood T cell repertoires in COVID-19 (TCRdb year 2020). The library was built by means of the immunoSEQ multiplex PCR assay. TCRdb's version of the immuneACCESS table is confined to in-frame rearrangements and falls short of the full clone set. An unresolved V gene accounts for under half of the shortfall where checked; the remainder is of unknown origin. For this sample the table gives some 120,000 clones, of which roughly three quarters were detected only once. 15% to 25% of the sample rests with the top ten. The sample taken for sequencing was peripheral blood. These receptors were collected from an elderly man with acute or convalescent COVID-19.

The chain has TRBV7-6 and TRBJ2-2; D is possibly TRBD2 (5 bases). The CDR3 is 16 residues long. Trimming cost V 1 base and J 4 bases, with 13 bases left between them. From germline, CDR1 is SGHVS and CDR2 FNYEAQ. The CDR3 here is CASSLEAGRPTGELFF. CDR3 bases: TGTGCCAGCAGCTTAGAGGCGGGCCGGCCCACCGGGGAGCTGTTTTTT.

The chain combines TRBV6-5 with TRBJ1-2; D is possibly TRBD1 (6 bases). This CDR3 has 14 residues. Trimming cost V 6 bases and J 8 bases, with 19 bases left between them. Germline V gene data show CDR1 as MNHEY and CDR2 as SVGAGI. This CDR3 is CASRRGTLVGGYTF. The CDR3 bases are TGTGCCAGCAGAAGGGGGACGCTTGTTGGCGGCTACACCTTC.

The V call is TRBV6-6, the J call TRBJ2-5; 7 positions match TRBD1. The CDR3 is 15 residues long. From germline, CDR1 is MNHNY and CDR2 SVGAGI (reference sequence). V shed 7 bases, J shed 4 bases, and the junction held 12 bases outside the gene matches. CDR3 in amino acids: CASTMGQPLRETQYF. CDR3 coding DNA: TGTGCCAGCACTATGGGACAGCCTCTTCGAGAGACCCAGTACTTC.

This sequence joins TRBV5-8 and TRBJ2-3, with 8 bases matching TRBD2. The germline V gene has CDR1 SGHTS and CDR2 YDEGEE. The CDR3 runs 16 residues. Trimming at V came to 3 bases and at J to 2 bases, leaving 8 bases not matched to a gene. The CDR3 bases are TGTGCCAGCAGCTCCCATTTAGCGGGGACCACAGATACGCAGTATTTT. It yields the protein CASSSHLAGTTDTQYF.

This chain connects TRBV5-1 to TRBJ2-7; D is possibly TRBD1 (7 bases). Trimming removed 0 bases from V and 4 bases from J, with 17 bases in between. The CDR3 loop spans 16 amino acids. Per the germline V gene, CDR1 is SGHRS and CDR2 is YFSETQ. The CDR3 region is CASSLGSGGTSYEQYF. The CDR3 bases are TGCGCCAGCAGCTTGGGGTCAGGGGGGACATCTTACGAGCAGTACTTC.

This clone was detected ten times or more. The sample carries other DNA sequences with the same CDR3. V and J are TRBV10-3 and TRBJ2-2; weak D call: TRBD2 (5 bases). V gave up 4 bases and J gave up 4 bases, with 10 bases separating them. CDR1 is ENHRY and CDR2 is SYGVKD in the germline V gene. The CDR3 covers 14 residues. The CDR3 is CAISGVGGTGELFF. The CDR3 nucleotides are TGTGCCATCAGTGGGGTAGGAGGCACCGGGGAGCTGTTTTTT.

This clone occurred a few times. V is TRBV23-1 and J is TRBJ2-3; D gene ambiguous. TRBV23-1 belongs to the ORF category, with a function that is uncertain. This CDR3 has 11 residues. The germline V and J ends were trimmed by 11 bases and 4 bases, with 10 bases remaining between them. CDR3 region: CAGLAPDTQYF. The CDR3 DNA is TGCGCCGGATTAGCCCCAGATACGCAGTATTTT.

The chain has TRBV5-1 and TRBJ2-1; 8 positions agree with TRBD1. This CDR3 comprises 14 residues. V trimming: 8 bases; J trimming: 5 bases; junction bases outside the gene matches: 9. The germline V gene has CDR1 SGHRS and CDR2 YFSETQ. CDR3 sequence (DNA): TGCGCCAGTTTCCGGGACAGGTTACACAATGAGCAGTTCTTC. Its protein is CASFRDRLHNEQFF.

This clone was seen only a few times. The chain uses TRBV6-2 or TRBV6-3 and TRBJ1-1; TRBD1 agrees at 7 bases. Germline CDR1 MNHEY, CDR2 SVGEGT. The J segment lost 1 base and the V segment lost 6 bases, leaving 11 bases of the junction unmatched. This CDR3 spans 16 amino acids. The CDR3 sequence: CASSDRRTGQNTEAFF. In DNA form, the CDR3 reads TGTGCCAGCAGCGATCGACGGACAGGTCAGAACACTGAAGCTTTCTTT.

The rearrangement links TRBV3-1 (or the pseudogene TRBV3-2) to TRBJ2-1, with a tentative D call TRBD1 (6 bases). CDR3 length equals 14 residues. Trimming shortened V by 0 bases and J by 4 bases, and 7 bases separated the two germline ends. Germline CDR1 reads LGHDT; CDR2 reads YNNKEL (reference sequence). CDR3 region: CASSQEGHYNEQFF. The CDR3 DNA sequence: TGTGCCAGCAGCCAAGAGGGACATTACAATGAGCAGTTCTTC.

Only one count was recorded for this clone. The V gene is TRBV24-1, the J gene TRBJ1-5, with 10 positions matching TRBD1. Germline V gene sequence: CDR1 KGHDR, CDR2 SFDVKD. Trimming took 6 bases from V and 0 from J; bases not matched to a gene: 7. The CDR3 consists of 17 residues. The CDR3, as DNA: TGTGCCACCAGTTGGGGACAGGGGTTCTATAGCAATCAGCCCCAGCATTTT. Its protein is CATSWGQGFYSNQPQHF.

This chain connects TRBV19 to TRBJ2-1, with D unclear. The germline V gene encodes CDR1 LNHDA and CDR2 SQIVND (reference sequence). V gave up 5 bases and J gave up 6 bases, with 5 bases separating them. This CDR3 has 11 amino acids. The CDR3 region has the DNA TGTGCCAGTAGTCTATTCAATGAGCAGTTCTTC. Protein: CASSLFNEQFF. Full variable domain (outside the CDR3, taken from reference TRBV19 and TRBJ2-1): DGGITQSPKYLFRKEGQNVTLSCEQNLNHDAMYWYRQDPGQGLRLIYYSQIVNDFQKGDIAEGYSVSREKKESFPLTVTSAQKNPTAFYLCASSLFNEQFFGPGTRLTVL.

This chain connects TRBV7-3 to TRBJ2-7; 10 bases line up with TRBD1. CDR1 is SGHTA and CDR2 is FQGTGA in the germline V gene. The V and J ends lost 6 bases and 5 bases, in that order; junction bases with no gene match: 13. The CDR3 runs to 16 residues. The CDR3 DNA sequence: TGTGCCAGCAGTCCTACAGCCTCCGGGACAGGGGACGAGCAGTACTTC. Encoded protein: CASSPTASGTGDEQYF.

The V call is TRBV9, the J call TRBJ2-5; tentatively, D is TRBD1 (5 bases). Trimming left V 3 bases short and J 2 bases short, with 14 bases between. This CDR3 is 15 amino acids long. The germline CDR1 and CDR2 sequences are SGDLS and YYNGEE. The CDR3 bases are TGTGCCAGCAGCGCCCACCAGGGTAGGCAAGAGACCCAGTACTTC. Its translation is CASSAHQGRQETQYF.

The chain carries TRBV5-5 and TRBJ1-6; 7 positions agree with TRBD1. Per the germline V gene, CDR1 is SGHKS and CDR2 is YYEKEE (reference sequence). The CDR3 extends over 14 amino acids. Trimming took 4 bases from V and 5 from J; bases not matched to a gene: 3. CDR3 DNA: TGTGCCAGCAGCACCGGGACAGATAATTCACCCCTCCACTTT. This sequence encodes CASSTGTDNSPLHF.

The V gene is TRBV5-4, the J gene TRBJ2-1; TRBD1 aligns across 7 bases. This CDR3 region has 16 residues. Unmatched junction bases numbered 9, after V lost 4 bases and J lost 2 bases. Germline V gives CDR1 SGHNT, CDR2 YYREEE (reference sequence). The CDR3 loop is CASSVGQSNPYNEQFF. The DNA of the CDR3 is TGTGCCAGCAGCGTGGGACAGTCAAATCCCTACAATGAGCAGTTCTTC.

The chain carries TRBV7-2 and TRBJ2-1; 9 bases align to TRBD1. Germline CDR1 SGHTA, CDR2 FQGNSA. The CDR3 spans 14 residues. V was clipped by 10 bases and J by 5 bases; unmatched bases: 9. In DNA form, the CDR3 reads TGTGCCATCGATTGGGGACAGGGCAACAATGAGCAGTTCTTC. Translation gives CAIDWGQGNNEQFF.

The V call is TRBV18, the J call TRBJ2-7, with 8 positions matching TRBD1. The CDR3 extends over 16 amino acids. With 2 bases clipped from V and 6 bases from J, the junction kept 12 bases outside the gene matches. The germline gives CDR1 KGHSH, CDR2 LQKENI. CDR3 loop: CASSPILGTGPFEQYF. The DNA for the CDR3 is TGTGCCAGCTCACCAATTCTGGGGACAGGCCCCTTCGAGCAGTACTTC.

The chain recombines TRBV2 with TRBJ2-7; a possible D gene is TRBD1 (5 bases). This CDR3 region has 13 residues. Between the trimmed V and J ends, which lost 0 bases and 6 bases, there was a span of 9 bases. Germline V gene data show CDR1 as SNHLY and CDR2 as FYNNEI. The CDR3 reads CASSEAFDSEQYF. The CDR3 DNA reads TGTGCCAGCAGTGAAGCGTTTGACAGCGAGCAGTACTTC.

The V gene is TRBV27, the J gene TRBJ2-5; 12 nucleotides align to TRBD2. V gave up 2 bases and J gave up 0 bases; unmatched junction bases: 7. The CDR3 totals 18 residues. Looked up from germline, CDR1 is MNHEY and CDR2 is SMNVEV (reference sequence). CDR3 nucleotides: TGTGCCAGCAGTTTAGGGGCTACTAGCGGGGGGTACCAAGAGACCCAGTACTTC. Translated: CASSLGATSGGYQETQYF.

This chain joins TRBV2 and TRBJ2-1; D gene unclear. Trimming pared 0 bases from V and 6 bases from J, leaving 12 bases between. Germline lookup yields CDR1 SNHLY and CDR2 FYNNEI. The CDR3 length is 15 residues. In DNA form, the CDR3 reads TGTGCCAGCAGTGAAGCGCGTGGGCTCGGCAATGAGCAGTTCTTC. Translated: CASSEARGLGNEQFF.

This clone was seen a few times. The chain has TRBV7-9 and TRBJ2-3; 11 bases are a match to TRBD2. This CDR3 comprises 15 residues. V lost 4 bases and J lost 0; bases outside the gene matches: 0. CDR1 is SEHNR, CDR2 FQNEAQ, per germline (reference sequence). Here the CDR3 reads CASSSSGGSTDTQYF. CDR3 coding DNA: TGTGCCAGCAGCTCTAGCGGGGGGAGCACAGATACGCAGTATTTT.

This clone has a single count. The V and J genes are TRBV6-5 and TRBJ2-3; D gene ambiguous. The V end was cut by 5 bases, the J end by 2 bases, with 8 bases between. Germline-derived CDR1 and CDR2 are MNHEY and SVGAGI. This CDR3 comprises 13 residues. In nucleotides, the CDR3 is TGTGCCAGCAGTCTCACAAACACAGATACGCAGTATTTT. It codes for CASSLTNTDTQYF.